This T cell receptor beta chain was captured in a study of T cell responses to AZD1222 COVID-19 vaccine. Study-wide results and limits: In the spike-specific TCR repertoire, nearly half reportedly target unmutated variant regions.

As for this clone: Its target is not known.

Generated by immunoSEQ multiplex PCR, the TCRdb table keeps only in-frame clones and is missing some. The repertoire holds 95,000 to 150,000 clones, with roughly 93% as singletons. V was clipped by 6 bases and J by 8 bases; unmatched bases: 15. CDR1 is KGHSH and CDR2 is LQKENI in the germline V gene. The CDR3 runs 15 residues. The clonotype comes from an adult in good health. The source material was peripheral blood, sampled on day 0 of AZD1222 vaccination. The chain carries TRBV18 and TRBJ1-2; TRBD1 aligns across 7 bases. The CDR3 is CASSPTGNRGVGYTF. CDR3 nucleotide sequence: TGTGCCAGCTCGCCTACAGGGAACAGGGGAGTAGGCTACACCTTC.